Listed below are T cell receptor beta chains from one sample, sequenced in a study of blood T cell repertoires in COVID-19. TCRdb's table, derived via immunoSEQ multiplex PCR, lists solely in-frame clones and lacks some. The profile shows roughly 150,000 clones, 85% to 90% of them singletons. Specimen: peripheral blood. The receptors derive from a man in his forties or fifties who had recovered from COVID-19. The CDR3 runs from the conserved cysteine through the conserved F or W. Only some rows state a clone size, as once, few, many or a class for expanded clones.

J gene: TRBJ2-6
V gene: TRBV28
clone size: .
CDR3 protein: CASSFTTGANVLTF

J gene: TRBJ2-1
V gene: TRBV11-2
clone size: few
CDR3 protein: CASSLRVNEQFF

J gene: TRBJ1-3
V gene: TRBV18
clone size: .
CDR3 protein: CASSQGQGASGNTIYF

J gene: TRBJ1-1
V gene: TRBV11-2
clone size: .
CDR3 protein: CASSTEILNTEAFF

J gene: TRBJ1-1
V gene: TRBV5-8
clone size: .
CDR3 protein: CASSIETGQNTEAFF

J gene: TRBJ2-7
V gene: TRBV5-4
clone size: once
CDR3 protein: CASRSGTDISEQYF

J gene: TRBJ2-1
V gene: TRBV27
clone size: .
CDR3 protein: CASSSGLAGYNEQFF

J gene: TRBJ2-1
V gene: TRBV29-1
clone size: .
CDR3 protein: CSVAPGVGSYNEQFF

J gene: TRBJ2-7
V gene: TRBV5-4
clone size: .
CDR3 protein: CASSLARTSGSDEQYF

J gene: TRBJ2-3
V gene: TRBV6-2/TRBV6-3
clone size: once
CDR3 protein: CASSYGQRKAYTDTQYF